The 7 T cell receptor beta chains below all came from one sample that was sequenced in a study of blood T cell repertoires in COVID-19. Only in-frame clones appear in the TCRdb table, and some are missing; sequencing was by immunoSEQ multiplex PCR. Of roughly 45,000 clones listed, more than 70% were seen once; the top ten hold 5.9%. Sequenced: peripheral blood. These receptors were taken from a woman aged 60-75 years with acute or convalescent COVID-19.

Comment on this clone: Other DNA sequences in this sample translate to the same CDR3. This chain links TRBV5-4 with TRBJ1-4; D possibly corresponds to TRBD1 (6 bases). Per the germline V gene, CDR1 is SGHNT and CDR2 is YYREEE (reference sequence). V lost 3 bases, J lost 4 bases, and 10 bases lay in between. The CDR3 is 14 amino acids. The CDR3 DNA sequence: TGTGCCAGCAGCTCCGGACAGTTTAATGAAAAACTGTTTTTT. Its protein is CASSSGQFNEKLFF.

The rearrangement uses TRBV2 and TRBJ1-1; D ambiguous. Germline V lookup: CDR1 SNHLY, CDR2 FYNNEI. V lost 6 bases and J lost 1, with 12 bases in between. The CDR3 covers 14 residues. The CDR3 region has the DNA TGTGCCAGCAGGAGGGAGGGTGGGAACACTGAAGCTTTCTTT. Protein product: CASRREGGNTEAFF.

The chain couples TRBV11-2 to TRBJ1-2, with D possibly being TRBD1 (6 bases). V was cut by 1 base and J by 3 bases, with 15 bases left in between. The CDR3 extends over 16 amino acids. Per germline, CDR1 SGHAT and CDR2 FQNNGV. CDR3 sequence: CASSLGWGRGDYGYTF. In nucleotides, the CDR3 is TGTGCCAGCAGCTTAGGCTGGGGCAGGGGTGACTATGGCTACACCTTC.

Only one count was recorded for this clone. The rearrangement links TRBV11-2 to TRBJ2-3, with D possibly being TRBD1 (7 bases). CDR1 and CDR2 (germline): SGHAT, FQNNGV. V was shortened by 4 bases and J by 2 bases, with 19 bases between the two germline ends. CDR3 length equals 17 residues. The CDR3 DNA reads as TGTGCCAGCAGCTCAGGGGGGTGGGGGAGAGACACAGATACGCAGTATTTT. Translation gives CASSSGGWGRDTDTQYF.

This clone was observed a few times. The CDR3, as DNA: TGTGCCAGCAGCTTGGCTGGACAGGGGGGGATCTATGGCTACACCTTC. Its translation: CASSLAGQGGIYGYTF. The chain joins TRBV5-4 to TRBJ1-2, with 10 positions matching TRBD1. Germline V gene sequence: CDR1 SGHNT, CDR2 YYREEE (reference sequence). The CDR3 length is 16 residues. V shed 0 bases and J 4 bases; nucleotides not matched to a gene: 6. Complete variable domain (other parts from reference TRBV5-4 and TRBJ1-2): ETGVTQSPTHLIKTRGQQVTLRCSSQSGHNTVSWYQQALGQGPQFIFQYYREEENGRGNFPPRFSGLQFPNYSSELNVNALELDDSALYLCASSLAGQGGIYGYTFGSGTRLTVV.

V usage is TRBV19 and J usage is TRBJ2-6, with 10 bases fitting TRBD1. Trimming at V came to 4 bases and at J to 0 bases, leaving 6 bases not matched to a gene. The CDR3 is 18 residues long. Per germline, CDR1 LNHDA and CDR2 SQIVND (reference sequence). CDR3 bases: TGTGCCAGTAGTAGGACAGGGGGAAGGGACTCTGGGGCCAACGTCCTGACTTTC. As protein: CASSRTGGRDSGANVLTF.

This clone was seen a few times. CDR3 nucleotides: TGTGCCAGCAGCTTTTCCGCGTCTGGGGGGGTTTTCAATGAGCAGTTCTTC. Amino acids: CASSFSASGGVFNEQFF. The J gene is TRBJ2-1, the V gene TRBV7-3, with TRBD2 matching 7 bases. Losses at the gene ends were 3 bases for V and 6 bases for J; bases not matched to a gene: 14. CDR3 size: 17 residues. The germline gives CDR1 SGHTA, CDR2 FQGTGA.